Reported below is one T cell receptor beta chain. Its target is unknown. Specified treatment: approximately 9-day PBMC culture with coronavirus spike peptide pools or control peptides (ViraFEST assay). Unexposed donor CD4+ T cells predated the COVID-19 pandemic, collected 2011-2018. Approximately 1.8 million PBMCs per well were cultured with around 10 IU/ml IL-2 and roughly 10 ug/ml peptide pools. This specimen belongs to a study of vaccination and CD4 T cells after COVID-19. Across the study: Stimulation of the cells used overlapping spike peptide pools from SARS-CoV-2 and from the common cold coronaviruses HCoV-NL63, HCoV-OC43 and HCoV-229E.

At the Johns Hopkins FTIC core, DNA taken from cultured CD4+ T cells was sequenced by way of the Oncomine TCR Beta short-read assay. MiXCR was run by TCRdb on the PCR reads, yielding one entry per CDR3 protein. The table lists 10,000 or so distinct CDR3 sequences, less than 70% of them singletons. The clonotype was recovered from a human donor in good health. The material sequenced was CD4+ T cells from blood, cultured in vitro.

CDR3 residues: CSARRRGLSTEAFF. Written as DNA, the CDR3 is TGCAGTGCTAGACGCAGGGGCCTTAGCACTGAAGCTTTCTTT. V usage is TRBV20-1 and J usage is TRBJ1-1; D is perhaps TRBD1 (6 bases). The germline V gene encodes CDR1 DFQATT and CDR2 SNEGSKA (reference sequence). Trimming left V 2 bases short and J 4 bases short, with 14 bases between. The CDR3 loop spans 14 amino acids.